The 32 T cell receptor beta chains listed next were all sequenced from one sample in a study of blood T cell repertoires in COVID-19. Assay used: immunoSEQ multiplex PCR; TCRdb lists only in-frame clones, some missing. The data show about 250,000 clones, with about 87% seen just once and about 5.9% held by the top ten. Material for sequencing was peripheral blood. The receptors come from a woman aged 30 to 39 with COVID-19, enrolled during active disease.

Worth noting for this clone: This sample also contains other DNA sequences that code for the same CDR3. The rearrangement links TRBV9 to TRBJ2-4, with D possibly matching TRBD1 (5 bases). This CDR3 comprises 14 residues. Germline V gene lookup returns CDR1 SGDLS and CDR2 YYNGEE. Trimming took 0 bases from V and 1 from J, leaving 5 bases between them. CDR3 nucleotides: TGTGCCAGCAGCGTAGGGGGCGCCAAAAACATTCAGTACTTC. It translates to CASSVGGAKNIQYF.

The chain couples TRBV6-5 to TRBJ2-7, with TRBD2 matching 12 bases. Germline V lookup: CDR1 MNHEY, CDR2 SVGAGI. CDR3 length: 16 amino acids. V shed 4 bases, J shed 3 bases, and the junction held 7 bases outside the gene matches. As DNA, the CDR3 is TGTGCCAGCAGTTTGACTAGCGGGAGTCCGTTCTACGAGCAGTACGTC. It yields the protein CASSLTSGSPFYEQYV.

The J gene is TRBJ2-3, the V gene TRBV29-1; 10 bases map to TRBD2. Germline V lookup: CDR1 SQVTM, CDR2 ANQGSEA. The trim removed 4 bases at V and 1 base at J, leaving 2 bases unmatched. The CDR3 covers 14 residues. CDR3 protein: CSVGGTSGTDTQYF. CDR3 DNA: TGCAGCGTTGGGGGGACTAGCGGCACAGATACGCAGTATTTT.

The chain uses TRBV19 and TRBJ2-1; TRBD2 agrees at 7 bases. V shed 5 bases, J shed 10 bases, and the junction held 11 bases outside the gene matches. CDR1 and CDR2 from the germline V gene are LNHDA and SQIVND (reference sequence). The length of the CDR3 is 14 residues. The CDR3 reads CASSGRLWREEQFF. DNA for the CDR3: TGTGCCAGTAGTGGAAGACTCTGGCGGGAGGAGCAGTTCTTC.

The chain links TRBV5-1 to TRBJ1-2; 9 positions match TRBD1. J lost 6 bases, V lost 4 bases, and 19 bases had no gene match. Per germline, CDR1 SGHRS and CDR2 YFSETQ. CDR3 size: 18 residues. The DNA of the CDR3 is TGCGCCAGCAGCATGATGTCTTCAACCCACGGGACAGGGAATGGCTACACCTTC. Its protein product is CASSMMSSTHGTGNGYTF. Variable domain in full (rest from reference TRBV5-1 and TRBJ1-2): KAGVTQTPRYLIKTRGQQVTLSCSPISGHRSVSWYQQTPGQGLQFLFEYFSETQRNKGNFPGRFSGRQFSNSRSEMNVSTLELGDSALYLCASSMMSSTHGTGNGYTFGSGTRLTVV.

A few counts support this clone. The chain uses TRBV7-2 and TRBJ2-7; TRBD2 matches at 15 bases. CDR1 and CDR2 (germline): SGHTA, FQGNSA. This CDR3 has 17 residues. With V trimmed by 2 bases and J by 3 bases, 5 bases remained unmatched. CDR3 protein: CASSLTGLAGGHYEQYV. CDR3 in DNA: TGTGCCAGCAGCTTAACGGGACTAGCGGGAGGACACTACGAGCAGTACGTC.

The chain couples TRBV4-1 to TRBJ1-2, with 7 bases identical to TRBD1. The CDR3 loop spans 16 amino acids. The J segment lost 8 bases and the V segment lost 4 bases, leaving 16 bases of the junction unmatched. Germline values: CDR1 MGHRA, CDR2 YSYEKL. The CDR3 region is CASSPRNRGRVGGYTF. The CDR3 coding sequence is TGCGCCAGCAGCCCGAGAAATAGGGGGCGTGTGGGCGGCTACACCTTC.

V gene TRBV7-9 combines with J gene TRBJ2-1; 12 bases agree with TRBD2. Trimming cost V 7 bases and J 7 bases; bases outside gene matches: 8. Germline-derived CDR1 and CDR2 are SEHNR and FQNEAQ (reference sequence). The CDR3 is made up of 15 amino acids. Here the CDR3 DNA reads TGTGCCAGCACCCTAGCGGGGGGGCCTCGGAATGAGCAGTTCTTC. Translated: CASTLAGGPRNEQFF.

The chain carries TRBV30 and TRBJ1-3; TRBD1 is a possible D gene (5 bases). With 2 bases removed from V and 4 bases from J, the gap between germline ends came to 12 bases. CDR3 length: 14 amino acids. Germline CDR1 and CDR2: GTSNPN and SVGIG (reference sequence). The CDR3 bases are TGTGCCTGGAGTAGACCCGGGGGGGGAAACACCATATATTTT. This codes for CAWSRPGGGNTIYF.

This clone showed up just once. J is TRBJ2-1 and V is TRBV18, with TRBD1 matching over 8 bases. Per the germline V gene, CDR1 is KGHSH and CDR2 is LQKENI. CDR3 size: 13 residues. J gave up 8 bases and V 4 bases, and 4 bases lay outside the gene matches. CDR3: CASSQGTGDEQFF. CDR3 nucleotides: TGTGCCAGCTCACAAGGGACAGGCGATGAGCAGTTCTTC.

This clone has only one observation. The V and J genes are TRBV6-4 and TRBJ2-2; TRBD2 aligns across 13 bases. The CDR3 has 18 residues. Germline CDR1 and CDR2: MRHNA and SNTAGT. Germline trimming cut 7 bases from V and 0 bases from J; bases unmatched to any gene: 8. CDR3 amino acids: CASKGLAGRGANTGELFF. The CDR3 DNA reads TGTGCCAGCAAGGGACTAGCGGGAAGGGGGGCGAACACCGGGGAGCTGTTTTTT.

This clone showed up many times. The chain uses TRBV4-2 and TRBJ2-1, with D uncertain. The length of the CDR3 is 15 residues. Looked up from germline, CDR1 is LGHNA and CDR2 is YNFKEQ. Between the trimmed V and J ends, which lost 5 bases and 0 bases, there was a span of 11 bases. CDR3 protein: CASSTTAFSYNEQFF. DNA of the CDR3: TGTGCCAGCAGCACCACTGCATTCTCCTACAATGAGCAGTTCTTC.

The chain recombines TRBV18 with TRBJ2-7, with 9 bases identical to TRBD1. Germline V gene sequence: CDR1 KGHSH, CDR2 LQKENI. V gave up 2 bases and J gave up 3 bases; unmatched junction bases: 5. This CDR3 comprises 15 residues. The CDR3 reads CASSPNPGQGYEQYF. The CDR3 DNA is TGTGCCAGCTCACCAAACCCGGGACAGGGCTACGAGCAGTACTTC.

The chain has TRBV25-1 and TRBJ1-3; maybe TRBD1 (5 bases). Trimming stripped 10 bases from V and 2 bases from J, with 12 bases between. CDR1 is MGHDK, CDR2 SYGVNS, per germline. This CDR3 has 13 residues. CDR3 in amino acids: CATGRGTGNTIYF. The CDR3 DNA reads as TGTGCCACGGGGAGGGGAACTGGAAACACCATATATTTT.

This chain joins TRBV2 and TRBJ2-2; a weak D match, TRBD2 (6 bases). Germline V gene lookup returns CDR1 SNHLY and CDR2 FYNNEI. There are 15 residues in the CDR3. Trimming removed 1 base at V and 3 bases at J, with 9 bases between. DNA for the CDR3: TGTGCCAGCAGTGAAGAGTCGGGGGACACCGGGGAGCTGTTTTTT. This codes for CASSEESGDTGELFF.

The chain has TRBV19 and TRBJ1-1; D may be TRBD1 (5 bases). V lost 3 bases and J lost 1, with 9 bases in between. The V gene's germline CDR1 is LNHDA and CDR2 SQIVND (reference sequence). The CDR3 is made up of 14 amino acids. The CDR3: CASSMGGGNTEAFF. In nucleotides, the CDR3 is TGTGCCAGTAGTATGGGGGGAGGGAACACTGAAGCTTTCTTT.

The rearrangement uses TRBV25-1 and TRBJ2-2, with a possible D match to TRBD1 (5 bases). The CDR3 is 13 residues long. V was clipped by 1 base and J by 6 bases, with 6 bases between them. Germline CDR1 is MGHDK and CDR2 is SYGVNS. In DNA, the CDR3 is TGTGCCAGCAGTGAATCAGGGTCCGGGGAGCTGTTTTTT. Translation: CASSESGSGELFF.

This clone was observed a handful of times. The genes are TRBV5-1 and TRBJ2-5, with TRBD2 identical over 12 bases. Germline trimming cut 1 base from V and 2 bases from J; bases unmatched to any gene: 3. Germline-derived CDR1 and CDR2 are SGHRS and YFSETQ. This CDR3 region has 16 residues. DNA for the CDR3: TGCGCCAGCAGCTTGCGTCTAGCGGGAGGGCAAGAGACCCAGTACTTC. Translation: CASSLRLAGGQETQYF.

This chain connects TRBV5-1 to TRBJ2-2, with D possibly TRBD1 on 5 matching bases. The V and J ends lost 1 base and 3 bases respectively, with 10 bases between them. This CDR3 contains 15 residues. Germline CDR1 is SGHRS and CDR2 is YFSETQ. CDR3 protein: CASSLRDSYTGELFF. CDR3 nucleotide sequence: TGCGCCAGCAGCTTGCGCGACAGCTACACCGGGGAGCTGTTTTTT.

The chain combines TRBV5-1 with TRBJ1-1; TRBD1 matches at 7 bases. There are 13 residues in the CDR3. V was clipped by 2 bases and J by 7 bases; unmatched bases: 5. Germline V gene sequence: CDR1 SGHRS, CDR2 YFSETQ. The CDR3 bases are TGCGCCAGCAGCTTAAAAGGGACAGATGAAGCTTTCTTT. Its translation: CASSLKGTDEAFF.

This clone appeared a single time. This chain's CDR3 is CASSQDYQGIYGYTF. CDR3 nucleotide sequence: TGCGCCAGCAGCCAAGATTATCAGGGAATCTATGGCTACACCTTC. This chain joins TRBV4-3 and TRBJ1-2; a possible D gene is TRBD1 (5 bases). This CDR3 comprises 15 residues. Per germline, CDR1 LGHNA and CDR2 YSLEER. Trimming took 0 bases from V and 4 from J, leaving 12 bases between them.

CDR3 residues: CASSSLGTENSPLHF. CDR3 nucleotides: TGTGCCAGTAGTAGTCTCGGGACAGAAAATTCACCCCTCCACTTT. The chain couples TRBV19 to TRBJ1-6; 7 bases match TRBD1. Germline trimming cut 4 bases from V and 7 bases from J; bases unmatched to any gene: 7. The CDR3 is made up of 15 amino acids. Germline CDR1 is LNHDA and CDR2 is SQIVND (reference sequence).

The rearrangement joins TRBV5-1 to TRBJ1-2, with D hard to call. This CDR3 region has 16 residues. V was shortened by 0 bases and J by 0 bases, with 12 bases between the two germline ends. CDR1 and CDR2 (germline): SGHRS, YFSETQ. CDR3 amino acids: CASSLEPGASNYGYTF. CDR3 bases: TGCGCCAGCAGCTTGGAGCCAGGCGCATCTAACTATGGCTACACCTTC.

The chain couples TRBV23-1 to TRBJ2-2, with 15 positions matching TRBD2. TRBV23-1 is noted as an ORF with a role that remains uncertain. Losses at the gene ends were 10 bases for V and 4 bases for J; bases not matched to a gene: 16. The CDR3 covers 19 residues. CDR3 sequence: CATKFEGTSGRRGTGELFF. The CDR3 nucleotides read TGCGCCACCAAGTTCGAGGGGACTAGCGGGAGGAGGGGCACCGGGGAGCTGTTTTTT.

V gene TRBV11-3 combines with J gene TRBJ2-3, with D perhaps matching TRBD2 (7 bases). Trimming took 3 bases from V and 2 from J, leaving 18 bases between them. Germline CDR1 and CDR2: SGHNT and YENEEA. This CDR3 region has 17 residues. CDR3 residues: CASSLGGLAISTDTQYF. The CDR3 DNA is TGTGCCAGCAGCTTGGGGGGGCTAGCGATCTCCACAGATACGCAGTATTTT. The full variable domain, rest sourced from reference TRBV11-3 and TRBJ2-3, is EAGVVQSPRYKIIEKKQPVAFWCNPISGHNTLYWYLQNLGQGPELLIRYENEEAVDDSQLPKDRFSAERLKGVDSTLKIQPAELGDSAVYLCASSLGGLAISTDTQYFGPGTRLTVL.

The chain has TRBV6-2 or TRBV6-3 and TRBJ2-1; TRBD1 is a possible D gene (6 bases). CDR1 and CDR2 from the germline V gene are MNHEY and SVGEGT. V shed 6 bases and J shed 14 bases, with 17 bases lying between them. This CDR3 comprises 12 residues. CDR3 bases: TGTGCCAGCAGCTGGGACACCCTCAGGGAGTTCTTC. This translates into CASSWDTLREFF.

This clone was seen just once. This rearrangement joins TRBV20-1 to TRBJ1-1; D unclear. CDR3 length: 11 amino acids. Germline V gene data show CDR1 as DFQATT and CDR2 as SNEGSKA (reference sequence). V lost 8 bases to trimming and J lost 3 bases, with 10 bases between them. The CDR3 loop is CSPGRDTEAFF. CDR3 DNA sequence: TGCAGTCCCGGGCGGGACACTGAAGCTTTCTTT.

The chain carries TRBV5-1 and TRBJ1-2, with 8 nucleotides matching TRBD1. Germline V lookup: CDR1 SGHRS, CDR2 YFSETQ. V trimming: 4 bases; J trimming: 7 bases; junction bases outside the gene matches: 6. This CDR3 has 13 amino acids. The CDR3 here is CASSPTGEAGYTF. CDR3 DNA: TGCGCCAGCAGCCCGACAGGGGAGGCTGGCTACACCTTC.

The chain carries TRBV11-3 and TRBJ2-3; 9 bases are shared with TRBD2. Germline CDR1 SGHNT, CDR2 YENEEA. V was pared by 1 base and J by 2 bases, with 4 bases of the junction left unmatched. This CDR3 has 16 amino acids. The CDR3 DNA reads as TGTGCCAGCAGCTTAGGGTCTAGCGGGGACACAGATACGCAGTATTTT. Its protein product is CASSLGSSGDTDTQYF. The full variable domain, completed using reference TRBV11-3 and TRBJ2-3, is EAGVVQSPRYKIIEKKQPVAFWCNPISGHNTLYWYLQNLGQGPELLIRYENEEAVDDSQLPKDRFSAERLKGVDSTLKIQPAELGDSAVYLCASSLGSSGDTDTQYFGPGTRLTVL.

The chain employs TRBV2 and TRBJ2-3; D perhaps matches TRBD2 (7 bases). The CDR3 contains 16 residues. Trimming stripped 5 bases from V and 3 bases from J, with 18 bases between. Germline V gene lookup returns CDR1 SNHLY and CDR2 FYNNEI. CDR3 sequence (DNA): TGTGCCAGCAGTATACCCAAAGGGGGGGCGACAGATACGCAGTATTTT. Translating gives CASSIPKGGATDTQYF.

This rearrangement joins TRBV5-1 to TRBJ2-1; D may be TRBD2 (6 bases). This CDR3 has 13 amino acids. Germline V lookup: CDR1 SGHRS, CDR2 YFSETQ. V gave up 4 bases and J gave up 7 bases, with 12 bases separating them. The CDR3 region has the DNA TGCGCCAGCAGCCCCACGGCGGGGAATGAGCAGTTCTTC. Translated: CASSPTAGNEQFF.

This clone was counted once. The J gene is TRBJ2-3, the V gene TRBV12-3 or TRBV12-4, with D hard to call. Trimming pared 2 bases from V and 6 bases from J, leaving 3 bases between. This CDR3 spans 11 amino acids. Here the CDR3 reads CASSLSDTQYF. CDR3 coding DNA: TGTGCCAGCAGTTTATCGGATACGCAGTATTTT.